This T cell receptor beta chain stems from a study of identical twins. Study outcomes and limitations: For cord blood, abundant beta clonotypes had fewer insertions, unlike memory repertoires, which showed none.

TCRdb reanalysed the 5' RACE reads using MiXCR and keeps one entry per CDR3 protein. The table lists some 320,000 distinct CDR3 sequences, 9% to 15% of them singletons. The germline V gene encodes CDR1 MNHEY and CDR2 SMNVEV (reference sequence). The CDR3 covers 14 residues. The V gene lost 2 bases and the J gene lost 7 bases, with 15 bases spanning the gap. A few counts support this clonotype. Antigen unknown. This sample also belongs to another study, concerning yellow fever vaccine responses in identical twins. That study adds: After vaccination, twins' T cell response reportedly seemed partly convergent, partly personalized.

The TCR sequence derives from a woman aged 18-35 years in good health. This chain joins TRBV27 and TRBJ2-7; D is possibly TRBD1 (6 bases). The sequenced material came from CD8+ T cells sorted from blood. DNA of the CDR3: TGTGCCAGCAGTTTAACCCCAGGGGTGGGGGAGCAGTACTTC. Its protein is CASSLTPGVGEQYF.